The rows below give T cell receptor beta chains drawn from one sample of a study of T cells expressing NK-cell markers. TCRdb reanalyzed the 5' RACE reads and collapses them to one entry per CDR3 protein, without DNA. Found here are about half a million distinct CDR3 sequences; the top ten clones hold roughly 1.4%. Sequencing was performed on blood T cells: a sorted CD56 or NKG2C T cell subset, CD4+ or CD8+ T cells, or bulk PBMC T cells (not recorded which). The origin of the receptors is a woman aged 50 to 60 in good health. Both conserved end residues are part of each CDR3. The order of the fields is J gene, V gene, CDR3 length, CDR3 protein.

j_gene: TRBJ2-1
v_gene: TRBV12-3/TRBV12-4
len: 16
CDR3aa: CASTHSPGGAYNEQFF

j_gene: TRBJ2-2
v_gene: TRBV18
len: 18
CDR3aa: CASSTPRAEGPNTGELFF

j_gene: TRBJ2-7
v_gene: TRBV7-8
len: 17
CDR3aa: CASSLTSTSGRDPKQYF

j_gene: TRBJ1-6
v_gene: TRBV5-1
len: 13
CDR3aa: CASSLDSDSPLHF

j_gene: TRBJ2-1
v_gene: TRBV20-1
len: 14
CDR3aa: CSALGAGAMNEQFF

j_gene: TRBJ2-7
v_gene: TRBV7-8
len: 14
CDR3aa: CASSLGGSTYEQYF

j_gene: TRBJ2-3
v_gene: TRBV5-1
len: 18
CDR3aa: CASSLGLAGGPWVNTQYF

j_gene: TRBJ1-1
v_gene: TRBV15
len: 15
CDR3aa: CATSREATRNTEAFF

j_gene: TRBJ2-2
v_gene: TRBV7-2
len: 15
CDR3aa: CASSHLLAGAGELFF

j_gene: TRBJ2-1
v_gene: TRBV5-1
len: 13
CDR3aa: CASAWQGLNEQFF

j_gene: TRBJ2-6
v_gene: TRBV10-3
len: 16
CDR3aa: CAISVGTSSGANVLTF

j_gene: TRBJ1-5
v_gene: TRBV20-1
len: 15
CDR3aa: CSARGLSGEGQPQHF

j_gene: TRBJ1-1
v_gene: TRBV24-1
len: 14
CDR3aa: CATSETGGRTEAFF

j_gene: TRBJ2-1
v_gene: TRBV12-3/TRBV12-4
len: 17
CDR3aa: CASSLINAVRVMNEQFF

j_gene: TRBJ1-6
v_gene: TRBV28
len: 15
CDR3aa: CASSLPGIHNSPLHF

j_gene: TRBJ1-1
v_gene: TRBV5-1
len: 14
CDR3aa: CASSFSGWDTEAFF

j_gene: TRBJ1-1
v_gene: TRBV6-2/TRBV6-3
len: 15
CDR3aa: CASTPSTGKNTEAFF

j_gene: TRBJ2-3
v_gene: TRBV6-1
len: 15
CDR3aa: CASSTRTGEVDTQYF

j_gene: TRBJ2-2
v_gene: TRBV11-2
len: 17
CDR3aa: CASSLGPAPSNTGELFF

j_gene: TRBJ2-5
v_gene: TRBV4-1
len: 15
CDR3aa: CASSQEGVRVETQYF

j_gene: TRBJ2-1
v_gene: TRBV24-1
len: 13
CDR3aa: CATSDRPVDEQFF

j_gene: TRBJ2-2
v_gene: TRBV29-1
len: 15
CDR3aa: CSVGRRGLGTGELFF

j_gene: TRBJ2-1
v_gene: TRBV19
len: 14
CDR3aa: CASRGTVAYNEQFF

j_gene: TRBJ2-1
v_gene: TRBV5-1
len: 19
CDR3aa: CASSLAGKRADSSYNEQFF

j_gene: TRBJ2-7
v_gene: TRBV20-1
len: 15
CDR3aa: CSARDLAGGPYEQYF

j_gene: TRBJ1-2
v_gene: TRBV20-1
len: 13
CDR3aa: CSAGINREGGYTF

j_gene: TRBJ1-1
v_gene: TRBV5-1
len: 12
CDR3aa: CASSLQGNEAFF

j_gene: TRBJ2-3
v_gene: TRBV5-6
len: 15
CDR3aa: CASSLMIREVDTQYF

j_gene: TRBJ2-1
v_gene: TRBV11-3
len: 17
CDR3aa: CSSSPMEGLAGYNEQFF

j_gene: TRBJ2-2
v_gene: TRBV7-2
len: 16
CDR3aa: CASSLRPGGSTGELFF

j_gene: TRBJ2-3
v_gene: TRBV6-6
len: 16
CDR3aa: CASSYLASGMADTQYF

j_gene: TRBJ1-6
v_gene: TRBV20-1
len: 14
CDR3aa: CSASPGTANSPLHF

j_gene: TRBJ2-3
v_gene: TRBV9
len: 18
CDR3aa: CASSVGQTRPFSTDTQYF

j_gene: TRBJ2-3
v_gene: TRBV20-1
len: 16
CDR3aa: CSASGGLAGTTDTQYF

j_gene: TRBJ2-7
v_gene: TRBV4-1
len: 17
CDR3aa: CASSQDLGRGGSYEQYF

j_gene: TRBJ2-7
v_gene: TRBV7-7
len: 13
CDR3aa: CASSLDRADEQYF

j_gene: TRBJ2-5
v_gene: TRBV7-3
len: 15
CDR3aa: CASSPTSGSGETQYF

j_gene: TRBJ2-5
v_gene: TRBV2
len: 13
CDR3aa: CASSVGTPETQYF